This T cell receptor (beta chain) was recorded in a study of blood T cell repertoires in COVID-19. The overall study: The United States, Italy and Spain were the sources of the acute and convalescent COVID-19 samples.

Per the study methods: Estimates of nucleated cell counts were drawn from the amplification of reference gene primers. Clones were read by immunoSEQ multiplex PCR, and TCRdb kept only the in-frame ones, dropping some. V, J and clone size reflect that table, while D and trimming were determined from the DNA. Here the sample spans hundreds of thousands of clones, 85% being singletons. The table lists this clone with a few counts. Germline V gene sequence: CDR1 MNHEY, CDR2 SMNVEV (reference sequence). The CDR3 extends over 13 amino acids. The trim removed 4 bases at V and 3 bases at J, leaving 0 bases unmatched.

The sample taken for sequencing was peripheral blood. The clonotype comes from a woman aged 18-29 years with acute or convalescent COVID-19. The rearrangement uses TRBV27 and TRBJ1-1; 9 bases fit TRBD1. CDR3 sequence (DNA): TGTGCCAGCAGTTGGACAGGGGACACTGAAGCTTTCTTT. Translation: CASSWTGDTEAFF.